The present T cell receptor beta chain was sequenced within a study of T cells in Graves' hyperthyroidism and ophthalmopathy. Study-wide points: Onset of ophthalmopathy came a median roughly 6.9 months after the model predicted it.

This clonotype has a count of ten or more. The antigen is not known. What was amplified from RNA transcripts were TCR beta CDR3 regions. With the HTBI primer set, the TCR CDR3 went through a first round of RT-PCR. Using its own MiXCR run on the multiplex PCR reads, TCRdb lists one record per CDR3 protein. The data contain about 400,000 distinct CDR3 sequences, roughly 13% of them singletons. The CDR3 runs 15 residues. The V end was cut by 7 bases, the J end by 2 bases, with 15 bases between. Germline CDR1 and CDR2: SGHRS and YFSETQ. The source is a young woman with Graves' hyperthyroidism. Sequences were obtained from blood. V gene TRBV5-1 combines with J gene TRBJ2-2; D perhaps matches TRBD1 (5 bases). The CDR3 protein is CASLKDTVNTGELFF. The DNA for the CDR3 is TGCGCCAGCCTTAAGGACACCGTAAACACCGGGGAGCTGTTTTTT.